Listed here are 23 T cell receptor beta chains from one sample, sequenced in a study of monozygotic twins with inflammatory bowel disease. Each CDR3 protein gets one entry in TCRdb, which reprocessed the 5' RACE reads and gives no DNA. Its table lists 350,000 to 500,000 distinct CDR3 sequences. The sample taken for sequencing was blood. The receptors stem from a human donor with ulcerative colitis or Crohn's disease, or a healthy co-twin of an affected twin (not recorded which).

The rearrangement uses TRBV27 and TRBJ2-1; TCRdb proposes TRBD2, but this gene call is untestable without DNA. Germline V gives CDR1 MNHEY, CDR2 SMNVEV (reference sequence). There are 16 residues in the CDR3. This CDR3 is CASSGDRLAAYNEQFF.

The rearrangement uses TRBV9 and TRBJ1-1; the D call of TRBD1 rests on TCRdb alone, since no DNA is present to check it. This CDR3 spans 15 amino acids. The germline CDR1 and CDR2 sequences are SGDLS and YYNGEE. CDR3 region: CASSVAGGENTEAFF.

This chain joins TRBV18 and TRBJ2-3; TCRdb lists TRBD1, though no DNA is available to test this call. This CDR3 region has 16 residues. Germline assignment: CDR1 KGHSH and CDR2 LQKENI. CDR3 sequence reads: CASSPARDSRTDTQYF.

CDR3 loop: CASSYLSETTYTF. J is TRBJ1-2 and V is TRBV6-6. The CDR3 loop spans 13 amino acids. Germline values: CDR1 MNHNY, CDR2 SVGAGI (reference sequence).

The genes are TRBV28 and TRBJ1-5. The CDR3 extends over 14 amino acids. Germline CDR1 MDHEN, CDR2 SYDVKM. The CDR3 loop is CASSSFSSNQPQHF.

V is TRBV5-6 and J is TRBJ1-2. The CDR3 is 13 amino acids. Per germline, CDR1 SGHDT and CDR2 YYEEEE. This CDR3 is CASSARVVDGYTF.

This rearrangement joins TRBV18 to TRBJ2-1; TCRdb names TRBD1, which stays unverified in the absence of DNA. Germline V gene sequence: CDR1 KGHSH, CDR2 LQKENI. This CDR3 comprises 16 residues. The CDR3 here is CASSSAGTGGYNEQFF.

The chain combines TRBV7-3 with TRBJ2-1; the D call from TCRdb, TRBD1, cannot be confirmed without DNA. Germline V gives CDR1 SGHTA, CDR2 FQGTGA. This CDR3 region has 16 residues. CDR3 region: CASSLTAGGPNNEQFF.

The chain carries TRBV5-1 and TRBJ2-7; the TCRdb call, TRBD1, lacks DNA for checking. The CDR3 length is 14 residues. The germline gives CDR1 SGHRS, CDR2 YFSETQ. CDR3 residues: CASSSPGQPYEQYF.

The gene calls are TRBV20-1 and TRBJ2-1; no DNA is available, so the TRBD2 call from TCRdb remains unchecked. The CDR3 is made up of 14 amino acids. Germline CDR1 is DFQATT and CDR2 is SNEGSKA (reference sequence). This CDR3 reads CSATGTSAYNEQFF.

V is TRBV4-2 and J is TRBJ2-1. The germline V gene has CDR1 LGHNA and CDR2 YNFKEQ. CDR3 length: 13 residues. The CDR3 sequence is CASSDSVRNEQFF.

The chain combines TRBV7-2 with TRBJ2-1; TCRdb proposes TRBD1, but this gene call is untestable without DNA. Germline CDR1 is SGHTA and CDR2 is FQGNSA. CDR3 length: 15 amino acids. CDR3 region: CASSSSLVGASEQFF.

V gene TRBV9 combines with J gene TRBJ2-7; the D call from TCRdb, TRBD1, cannot be confirmed without DNA. The CDR3 spans 15 residues. Germline V gene lookup returns CDR1 SGDLS and CDR2 YYNGEE. The CDR3 here is CASSSTAGGRIEQYF.

The genes are TRBV29-1 and TRBJ2-7. The germline gives CDR1 SQVTM, CDR2 ANQGSEA. This CDR3 region has 13 residues. The CDR3 spells CSGQVGRTYEQYF.

The rearrangement uses TRBV30 and TRBJ1-6; TCRdb calls TRBD1, which cannot be checked without DNA. The CDR3 consists of 12 residues. Germline V lookup: CDR1 GTSNPN, CDR2 SVGIG (reference sequence). CDR3 protein: CAWSGGGSPLHF. The whole variable domain, remainder taken from reference TRBV30 and TRBJ1-6, is SQTIHQWPATLVQPVGSPLSLECTVEGTSNPNLYWYRQAAGRGLQLLFYSVGIGQISSEVPQNLSASRPQDRQFILSSKKLLLSDSGFYLCAWSGGGSPLHFGNGTRLTVT.

The rearrangement joins TRBV12-3 or TRBV12-4 to TRBJ2-2; with no DNA, the TCRdb D assignment of TRBD2 cannot be verified. The length of the CDR3 is 15 residues. The CDR3 sequence is CASSLGGLGSGELFF.

The V gene is TRBV19, the J gene TRBJ2-3. Germline V gives CDR1 LNHDA, CDR2 SQIVND (reference sequence). The CDR3 extends over 13 amino acids. CDR3 sequence reads: CASSILRTDTQYF.

The J gene is TRBJ1-2, the V gene TRBV20-1. Germline V lookup: CDR1 DFQATT, CDR2 SNEGSKA (reference sequence). The CDR3 consists of 15 residues. The CDR3 region is CSAREAQPSNYGYTF.

CDR3 sequence: CASSSDAGGRSEQYF. J is TRBJ2-7 and V is TRBV5-1; TCRdb names TRBD1, which stays unverified in the absence of DNA. Germline V gene sequence: CDR1 SGHRS, CDR2 YFSETQ. The CDR3 contains 15 residues.

This chain links TRBV6-1 with TRBJ2-2; TCRdb's D gene call, TRBD1, goes unchecked for lack of DNA. CDR3 length: 16 residues. Germline V gene data show CDR1 as MNHNS and CDR2 as SASEGT. The chain's CDR3 is CAGCRQGTNRTGELFF.

The chain employs TRBV6-6 and TRBJ1-5; TCRdb indicates TRBD1, and absent DNA this call remains unverified. The CDR3 length is 14 residues. Per the germline V gene, CDR1 is MNHNY and CDR2 is SVGAGI (reference sequence). Here the CDR3 reads CASSSWGASQPQHF.

The chain links TRBV29-1 to TRBJ1-1; TCRdb gives TRBD1 as the D gene, but with no DNA this cannot be confirmed. This CDR3 region has 14 residues. Germline loops: CDR1 SQVTM, CDR2 ANQGSEA. The CDR3 here is CSAGTGRRGTEAFF.

The V call is TRBV5-6, the J call TRBJ1-1. The germline V gene has CDR1 SGHDT and CDR2 YYEEEE. The CDR3 length is 12 residues. The CDR3 loop is CASSLRRAEAFF.